This TCR beta chain appears in the sequencing data of a study of blood T cells in healthy people across ages. Regarding the study as a whole: Estimated diversity that came from one million T cells was considered an underestimate. While age rose, TCR beta diversity per million T cells dropped in a roughly linear way. Reliance upon unsorted PBMCs precluded definitive naive versus antigen-experienced comparison.

Of note for this clonotype: The antigen is undetermined.

The second PCR ran about 6 to 11 cycles with a sample-barcoded 5' primer and J-beta primers. A single record per CDR3 protein comes from TCRdb applying MiXCR to the 5' RACE reads. The data show approximately 600,000 distinct CDR3 sequences, with approximately 50% seen just once and roughly 34% held by the top ten. Donors gave 8.5 to 10 milliliters of peripheral blood apiece. The V end lost 3 bases, the J end lost 9 bases, and 15 bases lay between the germline ends. The CDR3 spans 14 residues. CDR1 and CDR2 from the germline V gene are SGHTA and FQGNSA. This TCR was recovered from a man between 60 and 75 years old in good health. The chain is built from TRBV7-2 and TRBJ2-1; D gene unclear. The source material was blood. The DNA for the CDR3 is TGTGCCAGCAGCTTCCCCCCCCAGAAATTTGAGCAGTTCTTC. This codes for CASSFPPQKFEQFF.